This T cell receptor beta chain is drawn from a study of radiation and T cells in renal cell carcinoma. Broader study findings: Top tumor clonotypes rose in blood 2 weeks post-radiation, then contracted.

Only in-frame clones appear in the TCRdb table, and some are missing; sequencing was by immunoSEQ multiplex PCR. The data hold approximately 170,000 clones, with about 85% observed a single time. The CDR3 is 15 residues long. With 1 base removed from V and 2 bases from J, the gap between germline ends came to 10 bases. Per the germline V gene, CDR1 is SGHKS and CDR2 is YYEKEE (reference sequence). As regards this clone: Its target is unknown.

The time point is: blood 4 weeks post-SBRT, at nephrectomy. As for treatment: 15 Gy SBRT to primary tumor, nephrectomy 4 weeks later. Nephrectomy followed 15 Gy stereotactic body radiation by 4 weeks. Blood was sampled at baseline, 2 weeks and 4 weeks after SBRT. The tumor was a clear cell renal cell carcinoma. V usage is TRBV5-5 and J usage is TRBJ2-1, with D tentatively TRBD2 (5 bases). This sample comprised blood, obtained from a patient whose treatment included radiotherapy and nephrectomy. The receptor comes from a woman aged 45-59 years with renal cell carcinoma. The CDR3 DNA sequence: TGTGCCAGCAGCTTGTCGGGATCCCCCTACAATGAGCAGTTCTTC. Translation: CASSLSGSPYNEQFF.